The entry below describes one T cell receptor (beta chain). What it recognizes is unknown. The junction differs from germline at one of its ends, possibly a read error. A modified ARM-PCR protocol with three rounds of nested PCR amplified TCRbeta. From the multiplex PCR reads, TCRdb called clonotypes with MiXCR, one entry per CDR3 protein. Among about 120,000 distinct CDR3 sequences listed, roughly 84% were seen once. These data come from a study of tumor and adjacent non-tumor tissue in lung cancer. Study-level background: The cohort had about a dozen adenocarcinoma, a couple of squamous cell and 1 small cell patients. Study-level points and caveats: Compared with tumor, normal lung showed significantly lower TCR diversity.

The length of the CDR3 is 14 residues. The germline V gene encodes CDR1 MNHEY and CDR2 SVGEGT. The template was RNA from unsorted bulk tissue. The clonotype comes from a man in his 70s with non-small cell lung cancer. The gene calls are TRBV6-2 or TRBV6-3 and TRBJ1-5, with TRBD1 matching over 7 bases. The specimen sequenced was lung tumor tissue. The CDR3 DNA sequence: TGTACCAGTCAGGGGGGTGCACACAATCAGCCCCAGCATTTT. Protein: CTSQGGAHNQPQHF.